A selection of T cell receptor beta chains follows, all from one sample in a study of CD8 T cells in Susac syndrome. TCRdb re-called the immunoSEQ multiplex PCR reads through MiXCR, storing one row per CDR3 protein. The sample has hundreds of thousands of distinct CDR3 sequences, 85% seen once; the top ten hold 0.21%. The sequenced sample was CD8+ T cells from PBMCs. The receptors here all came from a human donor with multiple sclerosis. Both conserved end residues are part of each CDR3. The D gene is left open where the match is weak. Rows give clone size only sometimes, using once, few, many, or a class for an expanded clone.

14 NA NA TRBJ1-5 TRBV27 CASSMGMLDQPQHF TGTGCCAGCAGTATGGGGATGCTAGATCAGCCCCAGCATTTT
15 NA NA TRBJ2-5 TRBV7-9 CASSLALAAFGAQYF TGTGCCAGCAGCTTAGCACTGGCCGCATTTGGGGCCCAGTACTTC
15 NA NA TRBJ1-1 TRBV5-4 CASSLGETLNTEAFF TGTGCCAGCAGCTTGGGCGAAACGCTCAACACTGAAGCTTTCTTT
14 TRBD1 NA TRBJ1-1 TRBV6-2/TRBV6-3 CASSYWVRGTAAFF TGTGCCAGCAGTTACTGGGTCAGGGGGACGGCAGCTTTCTTT
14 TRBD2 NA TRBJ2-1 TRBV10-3 CAISEAGRGNEQFF TGTGCCATCAGTGAAGCGGGACGGGGCAATGAGCAGTTCTTC
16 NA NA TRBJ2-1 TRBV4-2 CASSQEEGEAYNEQFF TGTGCCAGCAGCCAAGAAGAAGGGGAAGCCTACAATGAGCAGTTCTTC
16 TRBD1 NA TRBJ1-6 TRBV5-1 CASSLAQGAINSPLHF TGCGCCAGCAGCTTGGCCCAGGGGGCGATCAATTCACCCCTCCACTTT
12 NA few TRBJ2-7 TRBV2 CASKGPNYEQYF TGTGCCAGCAAAGGACCCAACTACGAGCAGTACTTC
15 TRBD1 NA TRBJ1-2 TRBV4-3 CASSPQQGSSYGYTF TGCGCCAGCAGCCCACAACAGGGGTCTTCCTATGGCTACACCTTC
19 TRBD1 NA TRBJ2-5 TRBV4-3 CASSQDASGTGMLQETQYF TGCGCCAGCAGCCAAGACGCATCCGGGACAGGGATGCTCCAAGAGACCCAGTACTTC
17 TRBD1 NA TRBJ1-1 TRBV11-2 CASSLAPPYRGNTEAFF TGTGCCAGCAGCCTAGCCCCTCCATACAGGGGAAACACTGAAGCTTTCTTT
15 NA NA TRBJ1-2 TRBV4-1 CASSQVRIGNYGYTF TGCGCCAGCAGCCAAGTGCGCATCGGGAACTATGGCTACACCTTC
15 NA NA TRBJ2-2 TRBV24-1 CATSDLSANTGELFF TGTGCCACCAGTGATTTATCAGCGAACACCGGGGAGCTGTTTTTT